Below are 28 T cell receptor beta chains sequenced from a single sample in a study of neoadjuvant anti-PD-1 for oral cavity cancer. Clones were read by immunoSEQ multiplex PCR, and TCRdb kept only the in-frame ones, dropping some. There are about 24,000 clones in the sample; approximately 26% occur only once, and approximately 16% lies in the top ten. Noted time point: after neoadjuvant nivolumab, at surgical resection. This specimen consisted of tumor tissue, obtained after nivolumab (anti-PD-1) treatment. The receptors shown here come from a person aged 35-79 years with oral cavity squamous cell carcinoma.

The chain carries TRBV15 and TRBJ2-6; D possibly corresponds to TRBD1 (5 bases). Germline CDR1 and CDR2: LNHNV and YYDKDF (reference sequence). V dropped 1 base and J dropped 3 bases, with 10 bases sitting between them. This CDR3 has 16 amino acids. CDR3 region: CATSRGGPDGANVLTF. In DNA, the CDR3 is TGTGCCACCAGCAGAGGGGGCCCGGATGGGGCCAACGTCCTGACTTTC.

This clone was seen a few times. The CDR3 coding sequence is TGTGCCTGGAGTGCGCCGGGACAGATCGGGTCGTTATCGGGGTATGGCTACACCTTC. This sequence encodes CAWSAPGQIGSLSGYGYTF. The V and J genes are TRBV30 and TRBJ1-2, with 7 nucleotides matching TRBD1. CDR1 and CDR2 from the germline V gene are GTSNPN and SVGIG (reference sequence). CDR3 length: 19 amino acids. V was pared by 1 base and J by 5 bases, with 22 bases of the junction left unmatched.

CDR3 DNA sequence: TGTGCCAGCAGCTTATCGGGGAGCTCTGGGGCCAACGTCCTGACTTTC. Translated: CASSLSGSSGANVLTF. The chain couples TRBV7-9 to TRBJ2-6; D is perhaps TRBD2 (5 bases). Germline values: CDR1 SEHNR, CDR2 FQNEAQ (reference sequence). CDR3 length: 16 amino acids. The germline V and J ends were trimmed by 2 bases and 0 bases, with 8 bases remaining between them.

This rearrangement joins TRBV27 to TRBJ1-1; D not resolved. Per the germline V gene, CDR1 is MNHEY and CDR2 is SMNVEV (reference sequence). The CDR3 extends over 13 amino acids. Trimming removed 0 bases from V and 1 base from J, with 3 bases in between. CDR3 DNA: TGTGCCAGCAGTTTATCTCGGAACACTGAAGCTTTCTTT. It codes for CASSLSRNTEAFF.

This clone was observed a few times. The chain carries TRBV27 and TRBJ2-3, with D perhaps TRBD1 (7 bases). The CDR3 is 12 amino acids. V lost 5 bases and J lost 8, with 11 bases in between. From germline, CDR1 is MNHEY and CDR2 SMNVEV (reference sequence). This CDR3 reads CASSPQGGTQYF. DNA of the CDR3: TGTGCCAGCAGTCCCCAGGGGGGTACGCAGTATTTT.

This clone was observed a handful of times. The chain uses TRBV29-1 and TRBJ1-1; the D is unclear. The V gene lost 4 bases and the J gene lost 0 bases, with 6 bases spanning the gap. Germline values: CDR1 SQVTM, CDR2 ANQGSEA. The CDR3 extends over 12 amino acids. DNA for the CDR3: TGCAGCGTTGTAACAGTGAACACTGAAGCTTTCTTT. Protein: CSVVTVNTEAFF.

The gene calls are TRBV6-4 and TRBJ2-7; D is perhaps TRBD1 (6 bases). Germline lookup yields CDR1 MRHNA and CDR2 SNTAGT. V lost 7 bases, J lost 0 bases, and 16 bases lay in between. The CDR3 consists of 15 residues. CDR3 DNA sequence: TGTGCCAGCACAGTCACCCAGGGGTACTCCTACGAGCAGTACTTC. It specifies CASTVTQGYSYEQYF.

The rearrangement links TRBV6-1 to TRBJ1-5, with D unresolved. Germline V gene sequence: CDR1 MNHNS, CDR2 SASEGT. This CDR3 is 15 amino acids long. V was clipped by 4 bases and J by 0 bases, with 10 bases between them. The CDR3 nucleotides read TGTGCCAGCAGTGTGTCGGGAGATAGCAATCAGCCCCAGCATTTT. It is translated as CASSVSGDSNQPQHF.

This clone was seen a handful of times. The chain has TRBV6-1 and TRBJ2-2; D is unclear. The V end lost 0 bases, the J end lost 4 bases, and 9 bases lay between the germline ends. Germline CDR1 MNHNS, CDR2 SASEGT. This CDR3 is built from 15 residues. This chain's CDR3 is CASSEAREFTGELFF. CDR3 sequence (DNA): TGTGCCAGCAGTGAAGCGAGAGAGTTCACCGGGGAGCTGTTTTTT.

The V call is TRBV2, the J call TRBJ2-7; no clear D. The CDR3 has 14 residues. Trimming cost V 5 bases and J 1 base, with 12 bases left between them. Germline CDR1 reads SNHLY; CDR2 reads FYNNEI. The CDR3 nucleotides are TGTGCCAGCAGTTCCTGGACGGAGTCCTACGAGCAGTACTTC. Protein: CASSSWTESYEQYF.

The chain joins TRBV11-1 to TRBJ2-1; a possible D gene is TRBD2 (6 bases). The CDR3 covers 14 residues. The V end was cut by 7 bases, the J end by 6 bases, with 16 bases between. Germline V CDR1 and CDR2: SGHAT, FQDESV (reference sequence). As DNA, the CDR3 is TGTGCCAGCATCGCGGGACTTGAGGGCAATGAGCAGTTCTTC. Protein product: CASIAGLEGNEQFF.

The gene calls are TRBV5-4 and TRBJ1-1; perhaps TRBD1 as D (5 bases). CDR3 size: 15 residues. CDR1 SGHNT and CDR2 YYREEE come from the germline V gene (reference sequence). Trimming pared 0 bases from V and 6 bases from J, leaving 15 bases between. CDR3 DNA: TGTGCCAGCAGCTTGGACAGGAGATGGGGTCCTGAAGCTTTCTTT. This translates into CASSLDRRWGPEAFF.

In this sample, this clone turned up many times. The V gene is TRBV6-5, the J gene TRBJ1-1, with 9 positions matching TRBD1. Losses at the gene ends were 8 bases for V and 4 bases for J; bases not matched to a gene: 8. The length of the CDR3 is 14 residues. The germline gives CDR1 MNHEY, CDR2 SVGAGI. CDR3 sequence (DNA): TGTGCCAGCGAGGGACAGGGAGGGGGCACTGAAGCTTTCTTT. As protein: CASEGQGGGTEAFF.

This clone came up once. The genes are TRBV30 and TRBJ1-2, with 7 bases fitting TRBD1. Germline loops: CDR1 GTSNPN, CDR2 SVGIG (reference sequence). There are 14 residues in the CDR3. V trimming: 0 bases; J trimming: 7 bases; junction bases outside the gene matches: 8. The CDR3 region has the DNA TGTGCCTGGAGTGTATCCCGGACAGGTGGTGGCTACACCTTC. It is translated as CAWSVSRTGGGYTF. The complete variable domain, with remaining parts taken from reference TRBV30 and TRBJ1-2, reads SQTIHQWPATLVQPVGSPLSLECTVEGTSNPNLYWYRQAAGRGLQLLFYSVGIGQISSEVPQNLSASRPQDRQFILSSKKLLLSDSGFYLCAWSVSRTGGGYTFGSGTRLTVV.

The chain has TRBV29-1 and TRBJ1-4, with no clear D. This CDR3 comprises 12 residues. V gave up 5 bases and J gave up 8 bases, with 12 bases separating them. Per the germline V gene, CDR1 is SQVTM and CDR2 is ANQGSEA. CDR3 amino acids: CSVRTPGEKLFF. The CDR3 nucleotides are TGCAGCGTTCGTACCCCGGGGGAAAAACTGTTTTTT.

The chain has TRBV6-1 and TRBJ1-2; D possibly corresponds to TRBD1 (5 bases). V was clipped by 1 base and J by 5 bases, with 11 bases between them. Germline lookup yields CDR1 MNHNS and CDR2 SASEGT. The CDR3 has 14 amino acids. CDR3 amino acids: CASSEVIAGYGYTF. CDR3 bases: TGTGCCAGCAGTGAAGTGATAGCAGGGTATGGCTACACCTTC.

The DNA of the CDR3 is TGTGCCAGCAGAACCGAAGGGGCCGGGGAGCTGTTTTTT. It encodes CASRTEGAGELFF. The V and J genes are TRBV5-4 and TRBJ2-2; tentatively, D is TRBD1 (5 bases). CDR1 SGHNT and CDR2 YYREEE come from the germline V gene (reference sequence). V gave up 5 bases and J gave up 6 bases, with 11 bases separating them. The CDR3 consists of 13 residues.

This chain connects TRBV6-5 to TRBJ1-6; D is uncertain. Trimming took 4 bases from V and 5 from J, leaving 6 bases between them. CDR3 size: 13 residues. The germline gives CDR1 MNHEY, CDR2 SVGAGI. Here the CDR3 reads CASSFGNNSPLHF. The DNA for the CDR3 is TGTGCCAGCAGTTTCGGTAATAATTCACCCCTCCACTTT.

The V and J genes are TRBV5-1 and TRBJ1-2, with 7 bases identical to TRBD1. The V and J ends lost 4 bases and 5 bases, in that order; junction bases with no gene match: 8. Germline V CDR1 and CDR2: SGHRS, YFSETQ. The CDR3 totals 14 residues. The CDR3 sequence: CASSPGTAGYGYTF. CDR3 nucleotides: TGCGCCAGCAGCCCGGGGACAGCGGGGTATGGCTACACCTTC.

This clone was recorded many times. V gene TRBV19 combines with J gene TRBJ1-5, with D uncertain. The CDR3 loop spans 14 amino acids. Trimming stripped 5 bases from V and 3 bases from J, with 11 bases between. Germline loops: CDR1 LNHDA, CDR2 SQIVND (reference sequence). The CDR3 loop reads CASSAGRTNQPQHF. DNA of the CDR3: TGTGCCAGTAGTGCCGGCAGGACCAATCAGCCCCAGCATTTT.

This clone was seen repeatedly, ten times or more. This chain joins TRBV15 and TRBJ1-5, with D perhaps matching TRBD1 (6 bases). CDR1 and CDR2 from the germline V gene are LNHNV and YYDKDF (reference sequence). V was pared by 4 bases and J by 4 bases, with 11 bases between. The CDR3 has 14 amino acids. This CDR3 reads CATSKNRENQPQHF. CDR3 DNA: TGTGCCACCAGCAAGAACAGGGAAAATCAGCCCCAGCATTTT.

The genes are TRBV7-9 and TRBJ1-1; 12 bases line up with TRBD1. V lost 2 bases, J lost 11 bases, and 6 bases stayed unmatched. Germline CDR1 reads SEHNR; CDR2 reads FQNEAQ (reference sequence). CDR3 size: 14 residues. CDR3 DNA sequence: TGTGCCAGCAGCTTAATGGGACAGGGGGCGGGGGCTTTCTTT. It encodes CASSLMGQGAGAFF.

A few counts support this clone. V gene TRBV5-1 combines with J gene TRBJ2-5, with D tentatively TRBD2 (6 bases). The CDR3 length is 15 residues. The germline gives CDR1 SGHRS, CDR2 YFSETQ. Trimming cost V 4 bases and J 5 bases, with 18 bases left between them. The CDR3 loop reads CASSPGPSGGETQYF. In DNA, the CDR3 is TGCGCCAGCAGCCCAGGACCCTCCGGGGGTGAGACCCAGTACTTC.

CDR3 region: CASSQGAGPYNEQFF. The CDR3 DNA reads as TGCGCCAGCAGCCAAGGGGCGGGGCCCTACAATGAGCAGTTCTTC. J is TRBJ2-1 and V is TRBV4-1; D is perhaps TRBD2 (6 bases). The CDR3 has 15 residues. The ends were cut back, 1 base at V and 2 bases at J, with 9 bases in the middle. Germline CDR1 reads MGHRA; CDR2 reads YSYEKL.

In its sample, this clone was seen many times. The CDR3 is CASSTQGGKGGYTF. DNA for the CDR3: TGTGCCAGCAGCACACAGGGTGGTAAGGGAGGCTACACCTTC. The V gene is TRBV6-5, the J gene TRBJ1-2, with a tentative D call TRBD1 (6 bases). Germline V gene lookup returns CDR1 MNHEY and CDR2 SVGAGI. The V end was cut by 6 bases, the J end by 8 bases, with 19 bases between. CDR3 size: 14 residues.

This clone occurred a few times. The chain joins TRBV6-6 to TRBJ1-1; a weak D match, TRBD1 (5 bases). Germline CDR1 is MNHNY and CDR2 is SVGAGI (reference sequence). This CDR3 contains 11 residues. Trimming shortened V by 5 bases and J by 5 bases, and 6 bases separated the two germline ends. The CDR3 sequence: CASSRGTEAFF. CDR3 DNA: TGTGCCAGCAGTAGGGGAACTGAAGCTTTCTTT.

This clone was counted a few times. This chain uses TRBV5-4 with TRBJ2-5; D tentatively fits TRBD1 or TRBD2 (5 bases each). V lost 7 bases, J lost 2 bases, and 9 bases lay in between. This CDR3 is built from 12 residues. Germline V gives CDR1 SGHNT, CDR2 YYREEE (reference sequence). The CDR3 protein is CASGGSQETQYF. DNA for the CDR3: TGTGCCAGCGGGGGATCACAAGAGACCCAGTACTTC.

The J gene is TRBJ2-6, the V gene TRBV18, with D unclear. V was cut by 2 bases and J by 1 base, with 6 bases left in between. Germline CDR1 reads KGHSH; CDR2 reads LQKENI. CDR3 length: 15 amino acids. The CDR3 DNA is TGTGCCAGCTCACCAGGCAGATCTGGGGCCAACGTCCTGACTTTC. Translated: CASSPGRSGANVLTF.